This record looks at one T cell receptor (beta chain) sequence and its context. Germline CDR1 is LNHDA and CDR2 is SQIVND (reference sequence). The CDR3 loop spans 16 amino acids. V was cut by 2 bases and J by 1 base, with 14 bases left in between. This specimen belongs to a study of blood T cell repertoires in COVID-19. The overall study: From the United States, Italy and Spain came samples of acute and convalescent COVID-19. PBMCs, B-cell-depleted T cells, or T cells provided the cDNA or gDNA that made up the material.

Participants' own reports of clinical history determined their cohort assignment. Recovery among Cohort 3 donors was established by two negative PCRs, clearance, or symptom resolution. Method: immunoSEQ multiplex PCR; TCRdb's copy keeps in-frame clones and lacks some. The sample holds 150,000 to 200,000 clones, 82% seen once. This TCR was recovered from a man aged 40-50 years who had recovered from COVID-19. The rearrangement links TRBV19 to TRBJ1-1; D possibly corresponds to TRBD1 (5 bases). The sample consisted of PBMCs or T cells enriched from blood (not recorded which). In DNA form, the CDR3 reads TGTGCCAGTAGTATACGACGCCAGGGTGCGAACACTGAAGCTTTCTTT. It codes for CASSIRRQGANTEAFF.